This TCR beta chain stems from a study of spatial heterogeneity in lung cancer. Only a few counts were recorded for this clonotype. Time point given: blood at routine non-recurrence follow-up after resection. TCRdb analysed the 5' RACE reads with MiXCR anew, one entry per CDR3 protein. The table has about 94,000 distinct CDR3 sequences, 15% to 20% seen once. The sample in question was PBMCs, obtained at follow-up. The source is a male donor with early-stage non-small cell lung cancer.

CDR3 in DNA: TGTGCCAGCAGCTTAGACAGAGCCTCCTACAATGAGCAGTTCTTC. This codes for CASSLDRASYNEQFF. The chain links TRBV7-9 to TRBJ2-1; no reliable D call. The CDR3 covers 15 residues. Germline V gives CDR1 SEHNR, CDR2 FQNEAQ (reference sequence). Trimming took 1 base from V and 0 from J, leaving 7 bases between them.